This entry lists 17 T cell receptor beta chains sequenced from one sample in a study of regulatory T cells in long-lasting Graves disease. Libraries of TCR beta came from iRepertoire HTBI primers plus Arm-PCR of CDR3 regions. TCRdb re-analysed the multiplex PCR reads in MiXCR, keeping a single row per CDR3 protein. The profile shows a few hundred thousand distinct CDR3 sequences, 15% of them singletons. Stated time point: newly diagnosed GD, antithyroid drugs for less than 3 months. Extracted RNA from PBMCs served as the source of the TCR library. A further study also used this sample, focusing on T cells in Graves' hyperthyroidism and ophthalmopathy.

The input for sequencing was peripheral blood mononuclear cells (PBMCs), taken at new diagnosis, from a patient treated with antithyroid drugs. All receptors come from a middle-aged woman with Graves disease.

About this clonotype itself: A single base separates this from a much larger clone, so it may be a read error. A read error is likely, as this CDR3 ends without the conserved phenylalanine or tryptophan. The rearrangement uses TRBV6-1 and TRBJ1-5; TRBD1 is a possible D gene (5 bases). V dropped 10 bases and J dropped 0 bases, with 28 bases sitting between them. This CDR3 is built from 19 residues. Germline CDR1 and CDR2: MNHNS and SASEGT. The CDR3 loop is CATEFHLRTGLSSNQPQHS. The CDR3 DNA is TGTGCCACCGAATTCCATCTCCGAACAGGACTCAGTAGCAATCAGCCCCAGCATTCT.

Ten or more counts support this clonotype. CDR3 sequence reads: CSARGQGAEEQFF. CDR3 nucleotides: TGCAGTGCTAGGGGACAGGGGGCAGAGGAGCAGTTCTTC. The genes are TRBV20-1 and TRBJ2-1; 12 nucleotides line up with TRBD1. In germline, CDR1 is DFQATT, CDR2 SNEGSKA (reference sequence). The CDR3 has 13 amino acids. V lost 3 bases, J lost 10 bases, and 4 bases stayed unmatched.

The rearrangement links TRBV5-5 to TRBJ1-2; maybe TRBD1 (5 bases). Germline V gene data show CDR1 as SGHKS and CDR2 as YYEKEE (reference sequence). Trimming left V 0 bases short and J 2 bases short, with 11 bases between. The CDR3 loop spans 15 amino acids. CDR3 coding DNA: TGTGCCAGCAGCTTGGTTCAGGGAACAAACTATGGCTACACCTTC. This encodes CASSLVQGTNYGYTF.

The table lists this clonotype with a few counts. V is TRBV12-3 or TRBV12-4 and J is TRBJ2-1; TRBD1 agrees at 8 bases. The CDR3 totals 15 residues. V trimming: 2 bases; J trimming: 7 bases; junction bases outside the gene matches: 7. The CDR3 coding sequence is TGTGCCAGCAGTTTAAAGCAGGGGGCTTGGAATGAGCAGTTCTTC. Translating it yields CASSLKQGAWNEQFF.

This clonotype was detected ten times or more. This chain joins TRBV10-3 and TRBJ2-7; TRBD1 matches 10 bases. Germline CDR1 ENHRY, CDR2 SYGVKD. The CDR3 contains 14 residues. V gave up 2 bases and J gave up 3 bases; unmatched junction bases: 1. CDR3: CAISERTGGYEQYF. CDR3 DNA: TGTGCCATCAGTGAGAGGACAGGGGGCTACGAGCAGTACTTC.

On this clonotype itself: A read error may produce the germline difference seen at one junction end. The V gene is TRBV9, the J gene TRBJ1-4; D is possibly TRBD1 (5 bases). Looked up from germline, CDR1 is SGDLS and CDR2 is YYNGEE. The CDR3 totals 15 residues. In DNA, the CDR3 is TGTGCCAGCAGCGTAGGTGGTGGGACTAGTGAAAAACTGTTTTTT. Its protein is CASSVGGGTSEKLFF.

In its sample, this clonotype was seen many times. This chain connects TRBV28 to TRBJ1-5; TRBD1 might be the D (6 bases). The CDR3 runs 16 residues. CDR1 and CDR2 (germline): MDHEN, SYDVKM. The V gene lost 0 bases and the J gene lost 6 bases, with 15 bases spanning the gap. The CDR3 reads CASSLWVQGRSQPQHF. CDR3 DNA: TGTGCCAGCAGTTTATGGGTACAGGGACGTTCTCAGCCCCAGCATTTT.

This clonotype was picked up many times. The chain recombines TRBV7-9 with TRBJ2-3; 8 bases are shared with TRBD2. Per germline, CDR1 SEHNR and CDR2 FQNEAQ (reference sequence). The CDR3 is 14 amino acids. V dropped 6 bases and J dropped 2; count of bases not matched to a gene: 4. CDR3 sequence reads: CASRSGLATDTQYF. CDR3 nucleotides: TGTGCCAGCAGAAGTGGACTAGCCACAGATACGCAGTATTTT.

This chain uses TRBV7-9 with TRBJ1-2; D may be TRBD1 (5 bases). Deletions cut 5 bases from V and 3 bases from J, with 10 bases between. This CDR3 is built from 13 residues. Germline V lookup: CDR1 SEHNR, CDR2 FQNEAQ (reference sequence). CDR3 DNA: TGTGCCAGCAGCCGGATGACAGACTATGGCTACACCTTC. This codes for CASSRMTDYGYTF.

A few counts support this clonotype. This may be a read error, as it is one base from a much larger clone. The chain carries TRBV12-3 or TRBV12-4 and TRBJ1-5; possibly TRBD1 for D (6 bases). V was shortened by 4 bases and J by 6 bases, with 16 bases between the two germline ends. CDR3 size: 15 residues. The CDR3 sequence is CASSSKQGFSQPQHF. CDR3 coding DNA: TGTGCCAGCAGTTCGAAACAGGGATTTAGTCAGCCCCAGCATTTT.

This rearrangement joins TRBV4-1 to TRBJ2-1; TRBD2 might be the D (6 bases). V was clipped by 4 bases and J by 6 bases, with 16 bases between them. The CDR3 runs to 15 residues. Germline V gives CDR1 MGHRA, CDR2 YSYEKL. The CDR3 is CASSLGLTSTNEQFF. CDR3 bases: TGCGCCAGCAGCCTGGGACTTACCTCTACCAATGAGCAGTTCTTC.

At least ten counts were recorded for this clonotype. The rearrangement joins TRBV7-9 to TRBJ2-1; D is possibly TRBD2 (5 bases). V lost 5 bases, J lost 0 bases, and 20 bases lay in between. This CDR3 has 18 residues. Germline loops: CDR1 SEHNR, CDR2 FQNEAQ (reference sequence). The CDR3 region is CASSLRGYGDHSYNEQFF. The DNA for the CDR3 is TGTGCCAGCAGCCTCCGGGGATACGGGGATCACTCCTACAATGAGCAGTTCTTC.

A word on this clonotype: Relative to the germline gene, one junction end is altered; a read error may explain this. The chain recombines TRBV5-1 with TRBJ2-5; D gene uncertain. The CDR3 has 11 residues. Germline CDR1 reads SGHRS; CDR2 reads YFSETQ. The CDR3 reads CASSQRETQCF. The CDR3 nucleotides read TGCGCCAGCAGCCAAAGAGAGACCCAGTGCTTC.

This clonotype was recorded at least ten times. The chain recombines TRBV19 with TRBJ1-2; TRBD1 agrees at 8 bases. This CDR3 contains 14 residues. V gave up 7 bases and J gave up 4 bases; unmatched junction bases: 8. Germline CDR1 is LNHDA and CDR2 is SQIVND (reference sequence). For the CDR3, the DNA is TGTGCCAGTAACATCGGGACAGGCGGCTATGGCTACACCTTC. It specifies CASNIGTGGYGYTF.

This clonotype has just a few counts. The chain couples TRBV9 to TRBJ2-4, with D possibly being TRBD1 or TRBD2 (7 bases each). CDR3 length equals 15 residues. Per germline, CDR1 SGDLS and CDR2 YYNGEE. V lost 3 bases and J lost 8, with 18 bases in between. This CDR3 is CASSGAGQSLDIQYF. CDR3 DNA: TGTGCCAGCAGCGGAGCGGGACAGAGCCTGGACATTCAGTACTTC. The whole variable domain, filled in from reference TRBV9 and TRBJ2-4, reads DSGVTQTPKHLITATGQRVTLRCSPRSGDLSVYWYQQSLDQGLQFLIQYYNGEERAKGNILERFSAQQFPDLHSELNLSSLELGDSALYFCASSGAGQSLDIQYFGAGTRLSVL.

The chain uses TRBV30 and TRBJ1-1; a possible D gene is TRBD1 (6 bases). Germline CDR1 and CDR2: GTSNPN and SVGIG (reference sequence). The V and J ends lost 1 base and 1 base respectively, with 7 bases between them. The CDR3 length is 13 residues. CDR3: CAWSDRANTEAFF. The CDR3 DNA reads TGTGCCTGGAGTGACAGGGCGAACACTGAAGCTTTCTTT.

The table lists this clonotype with many counts. This chain joins TRBV27 and TRBJ1-6; no definite D call. V was pared by 5 bases and J by 10 bases, with 9 bases between. Germline V lookup: CDR1 MNHEY, CDR2 SMNVEV (reference sequence). CDR3 length: 12 amino acids. The CDR3 DNA reads as TGTGCCAGCAGTCGGGCCGGGTCACCCCTCCACTTT. This sequence encodes CASSRAGSPLHF.